Shown below are 15 T cell receptor beta chains from a single sample sequenced in a study of T-cell reconstitution after alpha-beta-depleted transplantation in children. During its preparation, the TCRbeta library received unique molecular identifiers. TCRdb redid the calling of the PCR reads with MiXCR, one entry per CDR3 protein. The profile shows about 600,000 distinct CDR3 sequences, under 15% of them singletons. The starting material was PBMCs, mostly from graft donor cells, obtained 360 days after TCRalphabeta/CD19-depleted stem cell transplant. The receptors originated from a male patient under 18 who had a stem cell transplant for acute myeloid leukemia, so the T cells may come from the graft donor.

The gene calls are TRBV12-3 or TRBV12-4 and TRBJ2-1, with D uncertain. Trimming stripped 5 bases from V and 0 bases from J, with 14 bases between. This CDR3 has 16 residues. CDR3 DNA: TGTGCCAGCAGTCCCCTTTTACTCAGCTCCTACAATGAGCAGTTCTTC. This translates into CASSPLLLSSYNEQFF.

V and J are TRBV9 and TRBJ2-5; 8 bases are shared with TRBD2. Germline V gene sequence: CDR1 SGDLS, CDR2 YYNGEE. This CDR3 has 18 amino acids. V lost 2 bases and J lost 2; bases outside the gene matches: 14. Here the CDR3 reads CASSVAGGTQGGQETQYF. In DNA, the CDR3 is TGTGCCAGCAGCGTCGCGGGGGGCACCCAAGGAGGTCAAGAGACCCAGTACTTC.

This clonotype was seen a few times. V and J are TRBV4-3 and TRBJ2-2; D gene uncertain. The CDR3 contains 14 residues. V gave up 1 base and J gave up 8 bases, with 11 bases separating them. CDR1 and CDR2 from the germline V gene are LGHNA and YSLEER. The CDR3 sequence: CASSQALLPGELFF. The CDR3 region has the DNA TGCGCCAGCAGCCAAGCCCTCCTGCCTGGGGAGCTGTTTTTT.

This chain joins TRBV29-1 and TRBJ2-2; the match to TRBD2 covers 8 bases. Germline V gene data show CDR1 as SQVTM and CDR2 as ANQGSEA. There are 14 residues in the CDR3. J lost 4 bases, V lost 2 bases, and 3 bases had no gene match. Here the CDR3 DNA reads TGCAGCGTTGAACTCGGGAGGGGCACCGGGGAGCTGTTTTTT. It translates to CSVELGRGTGELFF.

Comments on this clonotype: A single base separates this from a much larger clone, so it may be a read error. This chain joins TRBV9 and TRBJ2-7, with 7 bases aligning to TRBD2. The junction had 4 bases not matched to a gene; V was cut back by 3 bases and J by 1 base. The CDR3 runs 14 residues. From germline, CDR1 is SGDLS and CDR2 YYNGEE. The CDR3 DNA follows: TGTGCCAGCAGCGACCGGGACTATTCCTACGAGCAGTACTTC. This codes for CASSDRDYSYEQYF.

This chain uses TRBV4-3 with TRBJ2-1; 12 nucleotides align to TRBD2. Germline CDR1 and CDR2: LGHNA and YSLEER. V lost 3 bases to trimming and J lost 0 bases; unmatched junction nucleotides: 9. The CDR3 spans 19 residues. The CDR3 here is CASSQAGLAGPPSYNEQFF. DNA of the CDR3: TGCGCCAGCAGCCAGGCGGGACTAGCGGGCCCCCCCTCCTACAATGAGCAGTTCTTC.

This clonotype has ten or more counts. The rearrangement joins TRBV29-1 to TRBJ2-4; 10 bases line up with TRBD1. Trimming took 7 bases from V and 5 from J; bases not matched to a gene: 5. Germline V lookup: CDR1 SQVTM, CDR2 ANQGSEA. The CDR3 runs to 13 residues. CDR3 DNA sequence: TGCAGCGCAAGACAGGGGGCCCAAAACATTCAGTACTTC. This translates into CSARQGAQNIQYF.

The chain is built from TRBV12-3 or TRBV12-4 and TRBJ2-1, with TRBD2 matching over 11 bases. After removal of 5 bases from V and 9 bases from J, the junction contained 9 bases not matched to a gene. The CDR3 loop spans 15 amino acids. The CDR3 protein is CASSLLAGEGGEQFF. CDR3 coding DNA: TGTGCCAGCAGTCTACTAGCGGGAGAAGGTGGTGAGCAGTTCTTC.

In this sample, this clonotype turned up a few times. The chain links TRBV20-1 to TRBJ2-1; 14 bases fit TRBD2. The CDR3 covers 16 residues. CDR1 and CDR2 (germline): DFQATT, SNEGSKA (reference sequence). Trimming took 3 bases from V and 9 from J; bases not matched to a gene: 10. The CDR3 here is CSASSGLAGGLGEQFF. In DNA form, the CDR3 reads TGCAGTGCTAGTTCCGGACTAGCGGGAGGATTGGGTGAGCAGTTCTTC.

V is TRBV20-1 and J is TRBJ2-7; D is undetermined. V lost 5 bases and J 1 base, leaving 12 bases between the germline ends. The CDR3 is made up of 13 amino acids. Germline-derived CDR1 and CDR2 are DFQATT and SNEGSKA (reference sequence). In DNA form, the CDR3 reads TGCAGTGCTCTTTCGGTTTGGTCCTACGAGCAGTACTTC. Its translation: CSALSVWSYEQYF.

The chain has TRBV12-3 or TRBV12-4 and TRBJ2-7; a possible D gene is TRBD2 (5 bases). The CDR3 extends over 14 amino acids. Trimming left V 5 bases short and J 3 bases short, with 14 bases between. This CDR3 is CASSPSGVYYEQYF. The CDR3, as DNA: TGTGCCAGCAGTCCGTCCGGGGTTTACTACGAGCAGTACTTC.

V is TRBV29-1 and J is TRBJ1-4, with D perhaps matching TRBD1 (5 bases). V lost 1 base and J lost 5, with 11 bases in between. Germline V lookup: CDR1 SQVTM, CDR2 ANQGSEA. This CDR3 contains 14 residues. The CDR3 DNA follows: TGCAGCGTTGAAGGGGCAGGGTGGAATGAAAAACTGTTTTTT. Its translation is CSVEGAGWNEKLFF.

CDR3 bases: TGTGCCAGCAGGAGGGGGACAGGGCCCTATCAGCCCCAGCATTTT. Translating it yields CASRRGTGPYQPQHF. The chain employs TRBV6-1 and TRBJ1-5; 9 bases map to TRBD1. Germline V gives CDR1 MNHNS, CDR2 SASEGT. The CDR3 totals 15 residues. V was pared by 6 bases and J by 5 bases, with 8 bases of the junction left unmatched.

The CDR3 DNA is TGCGCCAGCAGCGCGGGACGCCGGGGGCAAGAGACCCAGTACTTC. Its protein product is CASSAGRRGQETQYF. The chain uses TRBV5-1 and TRBJ2-5; tentative D call: TRBD2 (6 bases). Germline V gene lookup returns CDR1 SGHRS and CDR2 YFSETQ. The CDR3 is made up of 15 amino acids. Between the trimmed V and J ends, which lost 4 bases and 2 bases, there was a span of 15 bases.

This clonotype occurred a few times. V is TRBV12-3 or TRBV12-4 and J is TRBJ2-7, with D tentatively TRBD1 (7 bases). This CDR3 has 14 amino acids. Trimming removed 5 bases from V and 1 base from J, with 12 bases in between. The CDR3 coding sequence is TGTGCCAGCAGTGCGACAGGGACTTCCTACGAGCAGTACTTC. Translated, it gives CASSATGTSYEQYF.